The 3 T cell receptor beta chains listed next were all sequenced from one sample in a study of cytomegalovirus exposure and HLA in healthy donors. PCR was performed using 60 Vbeta and 13 Jbeta primers. TCRdb keeps only in-frame clones here, not all; method: immunoSEQ multiplex PCR. The repertoire holds around 210,000 clones, 70% to 90% seen once, with roughly 0.22% in the top ten. Source material: PBMCs. The receptors come from a girl aged 2-10 years in good health and CMV-seronegative.

V usage is TRBV7-2 and J usage is TRBJ2-7; possibly TRBD2 for D (6 bases). Germline CDR1 SGHTA, CDR2 FQGNSA. V was pared by 3 bases and J by 4 bases, with 16 bases between. This CDR3 has 15 amino acids. CDR3: CASSFGWAAGYEQYF. In DNA, the CDR3 is TGTGCCAGCAGCTTTGGATGGGCCGCGGGGTACGAGCAGTACTTC.

The rearrangement links TRBV19 to TRBJ2-2, with 7 bases that match TRBD2. The CDR3 contains 17 residues. In germline, CDR1 is LNHDA, CDR2 SQIVND (reference sequence). The V segment lost 4 bases and the J segment 5 bases; nucleotides outside the gene matches: 13. The CDR3 DNA is TGTGCCAGTAGTACTTTCGGGACTATAAAAGCGACCGGGGAGCTGTTTTTT. Protein sequence: CASSTFGTIKATGELFF.

This sequence joins TRBV5-8 and TRBJ1-3; unclear D gene. Germline V CDR1 and CDR2: SGHTS, YDEGEE. The CDR3 contains 16 residues. V lost 2 bases, J lost 0 bases, and 12 bases lay in between. The CDR3 DNA follows: TGTGCCAGCAGCTTAACTAAGTTCCCCTCTGGAAACACCATATATTTT. Protein product: CASSLTKFPSGNTIYF.